This T cell receptor beta chain was retrieved from a study of beta chain features in type 1 diabetes. The V gene lost 5 bases and the J gene lost 6 bases, with 19 bases spanning the gap. CDR1 and CDR2 from the germline V gene are SEHNR and FQNEAQ (reference sequence). This CDR3 is built from 15 residues. Whole-study findings and limits: TCRB CDR3s were moderately but significantly shorter in Type 1 diabetes patients in all four CD4+ subsets.

Reverse transcription of all isolated RNA meant that expressed TCRB transcripts were sequenced. TCRdb keeps only in-frame clones here, not all; method: immunoSEQ multiplex PCR. The sample holds 500,000 to 700,000 clones, roughly 16% seen once. This clone showed up just a few times. Its antigen is unidentified. Material: naive CD4+ T cells from blood. The origin of this receptor is a man aged 18 to 35 in good health. The genes are TRBV7-9 and TRBJ1-1; D is perhaps TRBD1 (5 bases). CDR3 in DNA: TGTGCCAGCAGCCTCGCGTTGGGGCTCAGGCCTGAAGCTTTCTTT. Residues: CASSLALGLRPEAFF. Full variable domain (rest looked up from reference TRBV7-9 and TRBJ1-1): DTGVSQNPRHKITKRGQNVTFRCDPISEHNRLYWYRQTLGQGPEFLTYFQNEAQLEKSRLLSDRFSAERPKGSFSTLEIQRTEQGDSAMYLCASSLALGLRPEAFFGQGTRLTVV.